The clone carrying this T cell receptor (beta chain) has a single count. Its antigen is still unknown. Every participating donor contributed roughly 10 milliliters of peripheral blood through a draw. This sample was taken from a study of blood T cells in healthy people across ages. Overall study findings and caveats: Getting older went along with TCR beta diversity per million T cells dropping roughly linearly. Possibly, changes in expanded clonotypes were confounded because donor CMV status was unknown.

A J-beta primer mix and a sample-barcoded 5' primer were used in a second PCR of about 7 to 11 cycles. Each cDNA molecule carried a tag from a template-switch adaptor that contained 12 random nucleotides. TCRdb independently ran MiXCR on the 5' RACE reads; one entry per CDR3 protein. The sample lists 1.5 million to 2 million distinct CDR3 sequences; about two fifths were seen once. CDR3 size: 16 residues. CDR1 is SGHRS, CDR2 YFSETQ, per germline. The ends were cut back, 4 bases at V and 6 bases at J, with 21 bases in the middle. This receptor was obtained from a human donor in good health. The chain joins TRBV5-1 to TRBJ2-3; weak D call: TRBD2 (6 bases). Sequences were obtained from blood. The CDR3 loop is CASSLGRGTLTDTQYF. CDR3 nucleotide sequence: TGCGCCAGCAGCCTGGGCCGGGGGACCCTGACTGATACGCAGTATTTT.